These T cell receptor beta chains were read from a single sample in a study of synovial regulatory T cells in juvenile arthritis. Libraries were prepared by immunoSEQ multiplex PCR; TCRdb keeps only in-frame clonotypes and omits some of them. In total, the table holds a few thousand clones. The sequencing input was Treg cells from the synovium. The receptors stem from a donor aged 2-29 years with juvenile idiopathic arthritis. The CDR3 runs from the conserved cysteine through the conserved F or W. Not every row has a clone size; where given, it reads once, few, many or a size class.

length: 14; size: .; V: TRBV7-8; J: TRBJ2-5; CDR3: CASSLVRLQETQYF
length: 16; size: medium-sized; V: TRBV5-5; J: TRBJ1-1; CDR3: CASSFSGQTLNTEAFF
length: 12; size: medium-sized; V: TRBV5-6; J: TRBJ1-1; CDR3: CASSFRNTEAFF
length: 12; size: .; V: TRBV2; J: TRBJ2-1; CDR3: CARMGLDNEQFF
length: 13; size: .; V: TRBV29-1; J: TRBJ1-2; CDR3: CSALAGAFYGYTF
length: 14; size: medium-sized; V: TRBV10-2; J: TRBJ1-2; CDR3: CASGSPDRAHGYTF
length: 16; size: medium-sized; V: TRBV5-1; J: TRBJ1-3; CDR3: CASSLGTGSSGNTIYF
length: 13; size: medium-sized; V: TRBV5-1; J: TRBJ2-1; CDR3: CASSPEVRDEQFF
length: 14; size: .; V: TRBV28; J: TRBJ2-4; CDR3: CASSPGHAGGIQYF
length: 12; size: medium-sized; V: TRBV6-5; J: TRBJ2-7; CDR3: CASRRKGGEQYF
length: 17; size: medium-sized; V: TRBV7-8; J: TRBJ2-3; CDR3: CASSLRGGGGRTDTQYF
length: 13; size: .; V: TRBV30; J: TRBJ2-3; CDR3: CAWSVRRGDTQYF
length: 11; size: .; V: TRBV2; J: TRBJ2-7; CDR3: CASATSYEQYF
length: 17; size: medium-sized; V: TRBV19; J: TRBJ2-7; CDR3: CASSTAGLAGDTYEQYF
length: 14; size: medium-sized; V: TRBV2; J: TRBJ2-3; CDR3: CASILGEWTDTQYF
length: 11; size: medium-sized; V: TRBV2; J: TRBJ2-7; CDR3: CASTGGYEQYF
length: 18; size: medium-sized; V: TRBV6-1; J: TRBJ2-5; CDR3: CASSAMGLAGEYQETQYF
length: 13; size: medium-sized; V: TRBV18; J: TRBJ1-5; CDR3: CASSPGGNQPQHF
length: 16; size: medium-sized; V: TRBV18; J: TRBJ1-3; CDR3: CASSQLGQHSGNTIYF
length: 13; size: medium-sized; V: TRBV5-4; J: TRBJ1-2; CDR3: CASSLGTPYGYTF
length: 16; size: medium-sized; V: TRBV5-1; J: TRBJ2-1; CDR3: CASSSLRDRGWNEQFF
length: 14; size: medium-sized; V: TRBV7-9; J: TRBJ1-1; CDR3: CASSLSQGGTEAFF
length: 12; size: medium-sized; V: TRBV15; J: TRBJ2-7; CDR3: CATSRDKGSKYF
length: 13; size: medium-sized; V: TRBV6-5; J: TRBJ1-2; CDR3: CASSYRVSYGYTF
length: 15; size: medium-sized; V: TRBV19; J: TRBJ1-2; CDR3: CASTEGGFGNYGYTF
length: 13; size: medium-sized; V: TRBV7-9; J: TRBJ2-5; CDR3: CASSLGLRETQYF
length: 11; size: large; V: TRBV6-5; J: TRBJ2-7; CDR3: CASSQGGEQYF
length: 14; size: .; V: TRBV7-2; J: TRBJ1-2; CDR3: CASSLGQGRYGYTF
length: 15; size: medium-sized; V: TRBV18; J: TRBJ2-2; CDR3: CASSPRGQNTGELFF
length: 16; size: medium-sized; V: TRBV5-1; J: TRBJ2-2; CDR3: CASSFAGASNTGELFF
length: 14; size: .; V: TRBV18; J: TRBJ2-5; CDR3: CASSGGQGVYEQYF
length: 14; size: .; V: TRBV7-8; J: TRBJ1-1; CDR3: CASSLQGLKTEAFF
length: 14; size: medium-sized; V: TRBV18; J: TRBJ2-1; CDR3: CASSPGGSYNEQFF
length: 14; size: medium-sized; V: TRBV19; J: TRBJ2-6; CDR3: CASHVGSGANVLTF
length: 15; size: medium-sized; V: TRBV5-1; J: TRBJ2-1; CDR3: CASSLEVPRNDEQFF
length: 15; size: .; V: TRBV6-5; J: TRBJ2-3; CDR3: CASSRFGSSTDTQYF
length: 11; size: medium-sized; V: TRBV30; J: TRBJ1-1; CDR3: CAWRQDTEAFF
length: 13; size: medium-sized; V: TRBV28; J: TRBJ2-1; CDR3: CASSSESRDEQFF
length: 14; size: medium-sized; V: TRBV23-1; J: TRBJ2-7; CDR3: CASRTGQGDYEQYF
length: 14; size: medium-sized; V: TRBV6-5; J: TRBJ1-5; CDR3: CASGTGQGNQPQHF
length: 14; size: medium-sized; V: TRBV6-1; J: TRBJ2-3; CDR3: CASRASGNTDTQYF
length: 15; size: medium-sized; V: TRBV7-2; J: TRBJ2-1; CDR3: CASSLMASSYNEQFF
length: 15; size: .; V: TRBV7-2; J: TRBJ2-3; CDR3: CASSWTSGGADTQYF
length: 19; size: medium-sized; V: TRBV21-1; J: TRBJ2-2; CDR3: CASSKRGLAGAKYPGELFF
length: 15; size: medium-sized; V: TRBV6-5; J: TRBJ1-1; CDR3: CASSYSWIGETEAFF
length: 16; size: medium-sized; V: TRBV6-5; J: TRBJ2-7; CDR3: CASSYRGSGRLYEQYF
length: 12; size: medium-sized; V: TRBV10-3; J: TRBJ2-3; CDR3: CAIRNRDDTQYF
length: 14; size: .; V: TRBV7-2; J: TRBJ2-4; CDR3: CASTEDRFRNIQYF